This T cell receptor (beta chain) is drawn from a study of T cell changes during pregnancy in multiple sclerosis. The CDR3 loop spans 13 amino acids. Germline CDR1 reads LNHDA; CDR2 reads SQIVND (reference sequence). V was trimmed by 9 bases and J by 6 bases, leaving 16 bases between them. Using immunoSEQ multiplex PCR, the repertoire was profiled, and TCRdb retains in-frame clones only, with some absent. The data contain about 44,000 clones, about 94% of them singletons. V and J are TRBV19 and TRBJ2-3, with a weak D call TRBD2 (7 bases). The receptor's source is a female donor with multiple sclerosis, enrolled in a pregnancy study. The starting material was CD4+ T cells from peripheral blood mononuclear cells, obtained in the first trimester of pregnancy. CDR3 DNA sequence: TGTGCCAGCAAGGGGGGGTCCCAGGATACGCAGTATTTT. Its translation: CASKGGSQDTQYF.